Listed below are T cell receptor beta chains from one sample, sequenced in a study of blood T cell repertoires in COVID-19. Data came from immunoSEQ multiplex PCR; TCRdb stores just in-frame clones and leaves some out. The table records 190,000 or so clones, roughly 86% of them present only once. The specimen sequenced was peripheral blood. These receptors were obtained from a man in his forties with active or convalescent COVID-19. Both conserved end residues are part of each CDR3. The D gene is left open where the match is weak. Size tells how often a clone was seen (once, few, many) or the class of an expanded clone, and some rows leave it out.

TRBV19,NA,TRBD1,16,TRBJ1-5,CASSIRTGGKDQPQHF,TGTGCCAGTAGTATACGGACAGGGGGAAAGGATCAGCCCCAGCATTTT
TRBV14,NA,NA,15,TRBJ2-6,CASNQAGTGANVLTF,TGTGCCAGCAACCAAGCCGGGACTGGGGCCAACGTCCTGACTTTC
TRBV27,NA,NA,14,TRBJ1-1,CASSPRGWNTEAFF,TGTGCCAGCAGTCCCCGGGGTTGGAACACTGAAGCTTTCTTT
TRBV25-1,NA,NA,15,TRBJ2-5,CASSAWTASKETQYF,TGTGCCAGCAGTGCATGGACAGCTAGTAAAGAGACCCAGTACTTC
TRBV7-9,NA,NA,16,TRBJ2-7,CASSERATGHPYEQYF,TGTGCCAGCAGCGAACGAGCAACAGGGCACCCCTACGAGCAGTACTTC
TRBV4-2,NA,NA,16,TRBJ1-1,CASSQEARVGNTEAFF,TGTGCCAGCAGCCAAGAGGCTCGGGTAGGGAACACTGAAGCTTTCTTT
TRBV7-8,once,NA,14,TRBJ2-2,CASRRDLNTGELFF,TGTGCCAGCAGGCGGGACTTGAACACCGGGGAGCTGTTTTTT
TRBV2,NA,NA,14,TRBJ1-1,CASSEGDTNTEAFF,TGTGCCAGCAGTGAAGGGGACACTAACACTGAAGCTTTCTTT
TRBV5-1,NA,NA,14,TRBJ2-5,CASSRGDRQETQYF,TGCGCCAGCAGCCGCGGAGACCGCCAAGAGACCCAGTACTTC
TRBV19,NA,NA,14,TRBJ2-1,CASSSRMGRYEQFF,TGTGCCAGTAGTTCCAGGATGGGGAGATATGAGCAGTTCTTC
TRBV27,NA,TRBD1,16,TRBJ1-5,CASSLGTASSNQPQHF,TGTGCCAGCAGTCTCGGGACAGCCAGTAGCAATCAGCCCCAGCATTTT
TRBV10-2,NA,NA,13,TRBJ1-4,CASSAGLGEKLFF,TGCGCCAGCAGTGCTGGACTGGGTGAAAAACTGTTTTTT
TRBV6-1,NA,TRBD1,13,TRBJ1-2,CASSDQGADGYTF,TGTGCCAGCAGTGATCAGGGGGCAGATGGCTACACCTTC
TRBV11-3,NA,NA,12,TRBJ2-7,CASSLSNYEQYF,TGTGCCAGCAGCTTAAGCAACTACGAGCAGTACTTC
TRBV28,NA,NA,15,TRBJ2-3,CASNSLPQAGGTQYF,TGTGCCAGCAACTCCCTGCCGCAGGCCGGGGGTACGCAGTATTTT
TRBV10-3,NA,TRBD2,15,TRBJ2-3,CAIRSTSGATDTQYF,TGTGCCATCAGGTCGACTAGCGGCGCCACAGATACGCAGTATTTT
TRBV10-1,NA,TRBD1,16,TRBJ1-2,CASSEGKQGANYGYTF,TGCGCCAGCAGTGAGGGGAAGCAGGGGGCGAACTATGGCTACACCTTC
TRBV25-1,NA,TRBD1,15,TRBJ1-4,CASSEWYRGREKLFF,TGTGCCAGCAGTGAATGGTACAGGGGGCGTGAAAAACTGTTTTTT
TRBV7-9,NA,NA,14,TRBJ2-3,CASSQLGSTDTQYF,TGTGCCAGCAGCCAGTTGGGCTCCACAGATACGCAGTATTTT
TRBV24-1,NA,TRBD2,15,TRBJ2-1,CAQTRPAGNHNEQFF,TGTGCCCAAACCAGACCAGCGGGGAATCACAATGAGCAGTTCTTC
TRBV7-2,NA,NA,15,TRBJ2-1,CASSLTTFSYNEQFF,TGTGCCAGCAGCCTTACAACGTTCTCCTACAATGAGCAGTTCTTC
TRBV15,NA,NA,13,TRBJ1-1,CATSRSLNTEAFF,TGTGCCACCAGCAGGAGTTTGAACACTGAAGCTTTCTTT
TRBV11-3,NA,NA,14,TRBJ1-1,CASSLAEGDPEAFF,TGTGCCAGCAGCTTAGCGGAAGGGGATCCTGAAGCTTTCTTT
TRBV9,NA,TRBD2,14,TRBJ2-7,CASSVSTSGGEQYF,TGTGCCAGCAGCGTATCTACTAGCGGTGGGGAGCAGTACTTC
TRBV10-2,NA,NA,11,TRBJ2-3,CASSEIYTQYF,TGCGCCAGCAGTGAGATATATACGCAGTATTTT
TRBV5-4,NA,TRBD1,14,TRBJ2-1,CASSLGDSYNEQFF,TGTGCCAGCAGCTTGGGGGACAGCTACAATGAGCAGTTCTTC
TRBV28,NA,NA,13,TRBJ1-2,CASSLTRDYGYTF,TGTGCCAGCAGTTTAACGAGGGACTATGGCTACACCTTC
TRBV11-2,NA,TRBD1,16,TRBJ1-3,CASSLDWDREGNTIYF,TGTGCCAGCAGCTTAGATTGGGACAGGGAAGGAAACACCATATATTTT
TRBV5-1,few,NA,14,TRBJ1-6,CASRTGGQESPLHF,TGCGCCAGCAGGACGGGAGGTCAAGAGTCACCCCTCCACTTT
TRBV19,NA,TRBD1,15,TRBJ1-5,CASRTGAESNQPQHF,TGTGCCAGTCGTACAGGGGCGGAAAGCAATCAGCCCCAGCATTTT
TRBV7-9,few,NA,15,TRBJ1-1,CASSLAAGVNTEAFF,TGTGCCAGCAGCTTAGCAGCGGGGGTGAACACTGAAGCTTTCTTT
TRBV5-1,NA,NA,13,TRBJ2-7,CASSLGGQYEQYF,TGCGCCAGCAGCTTGGGGGGGCAGTACGAGCAGTACTTC
TRBV7-3,few,TRBD1,16,TRBJ1-2,CASSLNPRGQGEGYTF,TGTGCCAGCAGCTTAAATCCCCGCGGACAGGGGGAGGGCTACACCTTC
TRBV28,NA,TRBD1,13,TRBJ1-1,CASSPTGGTEAFF,TGTGCCAGCAGTCCAACAGGGGGCACTGAAGCTTTCTTT
TRBV21-1,NA,NA,16,TRBJ2-7,CASSKAWEGGSYEQYF,TGTGCCAGCAGCAAAGCGTGGGAGGGAGGCTCCTACGAGCAGTACTTC
TRBV2,NA,NA,14,TRBJ1-6,CARTGGSYNSPLHF,TGTGCCAGGACAGGTGGCTCCTATAATTCACCCCTCCACTTT
TRBV16,NA,NA,16,TRBJ1-1,CASSQSLRRVGTEAFF,TGTGCCAGCAGCCAATCTCTTCGCCGTGTCGGGACTGAAGCTTTCTTT
TRBV12-3/TRBV12-4,once,NA,12,TRBJ1-5,CASTEGNQPQHF,TGTGCCAGTACAGAAGGCAATCAGCCCCAGCATTTT
TRBV28,NA,TRBD1,14,TRBJ2-1,CASSSQGAANEQFF,TGTGCCAGCAGTTCCCAGGGGGCGGCAAATGAGCAGTTCTTC
TRBV6-1,NA,TRBD1,16,TRBJ1-5,CASSDWSGTVNQPQHF,TGTGCCAGCAGTGATTGGTCGGGGACAGTTAATCAGCCCCAGCATTTT
TRBV11-3,NA,TRBD2,15,TRBJ2-7,CASSPGLAVSYEQYF,TGTGCCAGCAGCCCCGGACTAGCGGTCTCCTACGAGCAGTACTTC
TRBV28,NA,NA,12,TRBJ2-7,CASSLMRYEQYF,TGTGCCAGCAGTTTAATGAGATACGAGCAGTACTTC
TRBV10-3,NA,TRBD1,13,TRBJ1-1,CAISDRQNTEAFF,TGTGCCATCTCGGACAGGCAGAACACTGAAGCTTTCTTT
TRBV4-1,NA,TRBD2,18,TRBJ2-5,CASSQAPRLAGVGETQYF,TGCGCCAGCAGCCAAGCACCCCGACTAGCGGGGGTAGGAGAGACCCAGTACTTC
TRBV6-2/TRBV6-3,NA,NA,14,TRBJ1-1,CASSWPPGGTEAFF,TGTGCCAGCAGTTGGCCCCCTGGAGGTACTGAAGCTTTCTTT
TRBV4-2,NA,TRBD2,16,TRBJ2-3,CASSQDTSGYTDTQYF,TGTGCCAGCAGCCAGGATACTAGCGGGTACACAGATACGCAGTATTTT
TRBV7-9,NA,NA,12,TRBJ1-4,CASSQGGEKLFF,TGTGCCAGCAGTCAGGGAGGTGAAAAACTGTTTTTT
TRBV18,NA,TRBD1,15,TRBJ2-7,CASSPQGQRTYEQYF,TGTGCCAGCTCACCACAGGGACAGCGCACCTACGAGCAGTACTTC
TRBV6-2/TRBV6-3,NA,TRBD2,13,TRBJ2-3,CASRPSGGNTQYF,TGTGCCAGCAGACCTAGCGGGGGAAATACGCAGTATTTT
TRBV28,NA,NA,13,TRBJ1-4,CASNQGGREKLFF,TGTGCCAGCAACCAAGGGGGTCGTGAAAAACTGTTTTTT
TRBV2,NA,NA,13,TRBJ2-7,CASSVDGVGEQYF,TGTGCCAGCAGCGTAGACGGGGTGGGGGAGCAGTACTTC
TRBV27,NA,NA,14,TRBJ2-7,CASRRQVSSYEQYF,TGTGCCAGCAGAAGACAGGTCAGCTCCTACGAGCAGTACTTC
TRBV6-6,NA,NA,15,TRBJ1-5,CASTPRGLGNQPQHF,TGTGCCAGCACCCCCCGCGGGTTGGGGAATCAGCCCCAGCATTTT
TRBV6-5,NA,TRBD1,11,TRBJ1-1,CASSHRGGAFF,TGTGCCAGCAGTCACAGGGGGGGAGCTTTCTTT
TRBV28,NA,NA,15,TRBJ2-3,CASSAGGVSTDTQYF,TGTGCCAGCAGTGCCGGAGGGGTTAGCACAGATACGCAGTATTTT